This TCR beta chain comes out of a study of tumor-infiltrating lymphocytes in primary liver carcinoma. CDR1 and CDR2 from the germline V gene are MNHEY and SVGEGT. There are 14 residues in the CDR3. Concerning this clonotype: The final CDR3 position lacks the conserved phenylalanine or tryptophan, pointing to a likely read error.

Unsorted bulk tissue (roughly 17-34 mg) underwent RNA and DNA co-extraction. Starting material of 500 ng total RNA yielded TCR beta cDNA via a constant-region primer. Sequencing libraries for TCR beta derived from three nested multiplex PCR rounds that used slightly modified ARM-PCR. The two initial PCR rounds, about 9 cycles each, used TRBV1-TRBV30 forward and C-beta reverse primers. TCRdb fed the multiplex PCR reads into MiXCR, producing one record per CDR3 protein. The sample lists some 40,000 distinct CDR3 sequences; about 75% were seen once. The sequenced sample was tumor-adjacent normal liver tissue. The chain couples TRBV6-2 or TRBV6-3 to TRBJ2-1; D might be TRBD1 or TRBD2, each matching 5 bases. The clonotype comes from a man between 35 and 55 years old with primary liver carcinoma and hepatitis B virus infection. The CDR3 DNA reads as TGTGCCAGCTGTTACTTGGGGGAGAACAATGAGCAGTTCTTG. Residues: CASCYLGENNEQFL.